This T cell receptor beta chain was identified in a study of blood T cells in healthy people across ages. General study points: It was held that the diversity estimates obtained from one million T cells were underestimates.

With 5 bases clipped from V and 5 bases from J, the junction kept 9 bases outside the gene matches. Germline V gives CDR1 SGHVS, CDR2 FNYEAQ. The CDR3 length is 16 residues. The sample, approximately 11 milliliters of peripheral blood, was drawn from each donor. This clonotype was detected many times. Antigen unknown. Using a J-beta primer mix together with a sample-barcoded 5' primer, a second PCR was run for roughly 6 to 11 cycles. TCRdb fed the 5' RACE reads into MiXCR, producing one record per CDR3 protein. The sample carries around 500,000 distinct CDR3 sequences, 40% to 50% recorded once. The receptor's source is a man older than 75 in good health. The rearrangement uses TRBV7-6 and TRBJ2-3; 11 bases align to TRBD2. Sequenced material: blood. The CDR3 spells CASSTELAGVGDTQYF. CDR3 coding DNA: TGTGCCAGCAGCACGGAACTAGCGGGAGTAGGAGATACGCAGTATTTT.